Each of the 21 T cell receptor beta chains below was sequenced from the same sample in a study of T-cell memory formation after mild COVID-19. TCRdb itself ran the 5' RACE reads through MiXCR, one entry per CDR3 protein. The profile shows 580,000 or so distinct CDR3 sequences, roughly 17% of them singletons. Sequenced: PBMCs or a T cell subset sorted from them (not recorded which). The receptors here all came from an adult woman who had mild COVID-19 (a few samples of this study predate the infection). Cell type and time point are not known.

This chain links TRBV7-2 with TRBJ2-2, with D possibly TRBD2 on 7 matching bases. With 2 bases removed from V and 6 bases from J, the gap between germline ends came to 13 bases. The CDR3 covers 15 residues. Germline lookup yields CDR1 SGHTA and CDR2 FQGNSA. The CDR3 loop is CASSLSQGRAGELFF. CDR3 nucleotides: TGTGCCAGCAGCTTAAGCCAGGGGAGGGCCGGGGAGCTGTTTTTT.

This chain links TRBV12-3 or TRBV12-4 with TRBJ1-6, with 7 positions matching TRBD1. This CDR3 spans 19 amino acids. V shed 1 base, J shed 7 bases, and the junction held 16 bases outside the gene matches. The CDR3 sequence: CASSLGPRTGPTGNSPLHF. CDR3 sequence (DNA): TGTGCCAGCAGTTTAGGCCCGAGGACAGGACCGACGGGCAATTCACCCCTCCACTTT.

The V gene is TRBV24-1, the J gene TRBJ1-5, with 7 bases that match TRBD1. The CDR3 loop spans 16 amino acids. CDR1 is KGHDR and CDR2 is SFDVKD in the germline V gene. V was clipped by 3 bases and J by 1 base; unmatched bases: 5. This CDR3 reads CATSDATGKSNQPQHF. The CDR3 DNA reads TGTGCCACCAGTGATGCGACAGGGAAAAGCAATCAGCCCCAGCATTTT.

This clonotype was observed a handful of times. DNA for the CDR3: TGTGCCAGCAGCTTAGCGGTGATAGTAGGGGGCAACTATGGCTACACCTTC. It codes for CASSLAVIVGGNYGYTF. The chain has TRBV7-2 and TRBJ1-2; 7 nucleotides line up with TRBD1. CDR1 and CDR2 (germline): SGHTA, FQGNSA. The CDR3 has 17 amino acids. J was trimmed by 2 bases and V by 0 bases; bases with no gene match: 9.

V usage is TRBV29-1 and J usage is TRBJ2-7; TRBD2 matches 11 bases. The CDR3 consists of 13 residues. The V and J ends lost 5 bases and 7 bases, in that order; junction bases with no gene match: 7. Germline CDR1 reads SQVTM; CDR2 reads ANQGSEA. CDR3 in DNA: TGCAGCGTTAAGACTAGCGGGACTGGGGAGCAGTACTTC. It specifies CSVKTSGTGEQYF.

This clonotype appeared a few times. The V and J genes are TRBV5-6 and TRBJ2-3; 8 bases align to TRBD2. CDR1 and CDR2 (germline): SGHDT, YYEEEE. The CDR3 runs to 20 residues. With 1 base clipped from V and 2 bases from J, the junction kept 18 bases outside the gene matches. DNA for the CDR3: TGTGCCAGCAGCTTGATCGGTTTGTCACTAGCGGAGCGACTCACAGATACGCAGTATTTT. It encodes CASSLIGLSLAERLTDTQYF.

In its sample, this clonotype was seen a few times. This rearrangement joins TRBV7-7 to TRBJ2-3; 8 bases are a match to TRBD1. V gave up 5 bases and J gave up 5 bases; unmatched junction bases: 3. The CDR3 runs 13 residues. The germline V gene has CDR1 SSHAT and CDR2 FNYEAQ (reference sequence). CDR3 in DNA: TGTGCCAGCAGCGCAGACAGGGGAGATACGCAGTATTTT. Translation: CASSADRGDTQYF.

The chain uses TRBV5-1 and TRBJ1-1, with D possibly being TRBD1 (5 bases). Germline CDR1 reads SGHRS; CDR2 reads YFSETQ. V lost 4 bases to trimming and J lost 5 bases, with 12 bases between them. CDR3 length equals 13 residues. CDR3 coding DNA: TGCGCCAGCAGCGCCGGGACGAAAACTGAAGCTTTCTTT. Its translation is CASSAGTKTEAFF.

This clonotype has more than one count but fewer than ten. V and J are TRBV9 and TRBJ2-7; TRBD1 aligns across 8 bases. The CDR3 covers 15 residues. Germline V lookup: CDR1 SGDLS, CDR2 YYNGEE. J lost 3 bases, V lost 4 bases, and 9 bases had no gene match. CDR3 coding DNA: TGTGCCAGCAGCCCCGGACAGGGTCCCTACTACGAGCAGTACTTC. Translation gives CASSPGQGPYYEQYF.

This clonotype was observed a few times. This chain joins TRBV20-1 and TRBJ2-3; unclear D gene. Germline values: CDR1 DFQATT, CDR2 SNEGSKA (reference sequence). The germline V and J ends were trimmed by 3 bases and 6 bases, with 16 bases remaining between them. CDR3 length: 14 residues. The CDR3 region is CSASPPDFEDTQYF. In nucleotides, the CDR3 is TGCAGTGCTAGTCCCCCTGACTTTGAGGATACGCAGTATTTT.

The chain recombines TRBV7-3 with TRBJ2-3; a weak D match, TRBD2 (7 bases). Trimming removed 4 bases from V and 1 base from J, with 18 bases in between. CDR1 SGHTA and CDR2 FQGTGA come from the germline V gene. This CDR3 contains 17 residues. CDR3 coding DNA: TGTGCCAGCAGCTGGGGGGGAGGACAGCTGGGCACAGATACGCAGTATTTT. Amino acids: CASSWGGGQLGTDTQYF.

This clonotype came up a few times. V gene TRBV4-3 combines with J gene TRBJ2-1, with unresolved D. Germline V gives CDR1 LGHNA, CDR2 YSLEER. The CDR3 extends over 15 amino acids. V was pared by 2 bases and J by 10 bases, with 18 bases between. The CDR3 DNA reads as TGCGCCAGCAGCCAAAATTTACTTGGGGTAGGGGAGCAGTTCTTC. It codes for CASSQNLLGVGEQFF.

This clonotype was observed a few times. The chain employs TRBV19 and TRBJ1-5; TRBD1 might be the D (5 bases). V was clipped by 3 bases and J by 4 bases, with 10 bases between them. Germline loops: CDR1 LNHDA, CDR2 SQIVND (reference sequence). CDR3 size: 14 residues. The CDR3 DNA follows: TGTGCCAGTAGTATCGGGACGAGAAATCAGCCCCAGCATTTT. Protein: CASSIGTRNQPQHF.

The rearrangement links TRBV4-2 to TRBJ2-7, with D perhaps matching TRBD2 (6 bases). Germline lookup yields CDR1 LGHNA and CDR2 YNFKEQ. V gave up 1 base and J gave up 2 bases, with 12 bases separating them. The CDR3 extends over 15 amino acids. Here the CDR3 DNA reads TGTGCCAGCAGCCAAGCGGCTGGCGGGGCCTACGAGCAGTACTTC. The encoded protein is CASSQAAGGAYEQYF.

The chain has TRBV5-1 and TRBJ2-6; 7 bases are shared with TRBD1. V was pared by 2 bases and J by 0 bases, with 8 bases of the junction left unmatched. The CDR3 totals 18 residues. Germline V gene sequence: CDR1 SGHRS, CDR2 YFSETQ. CDR3 sequence reads: CASSLQGSAFSGANVLTF. For the CDR3, the DNA is TGCGCCAGCAGCTTACAGGGGAGTGCGTTCTCTGGGGCCAACGTCCTGACTTTC.

The chain combines TRBV7-9 with TRBJ2-7, with D unclear. The V end lost 5 bases, the J end lost 3 bases, and 11 bases lay between the germline ends. The CDR3 has 13 residues. Germline lookup yields CDR1 SEHNR and CDR2 FQNEAQ (reference sequence). CDR3 protein: CASSLISDYEQYF. The CDR3 nucleotides are TGTGCCAGCAGCCTCATCTCTGACTACGAGCAGTACTTC.

This clonotype was detected ten times or more. The chain couples TRBV27 to TRBJ2-7; 9 bases match TRBD1. CDR1 and CDR2 (germline): MNHEY, SMNVEV (reference sequence). V lost 6 bases, J lost 3 bases, and 9 bases stayed unmatched. The CDR3 runs to 15 residues. The CDR3 DNA reads TGTGCCAGCAGCCCCGGGACAGGGCTTAACTACGAGCAGTACTTC. It encodes CASSPGTGLNYEQYF.

This chain uses TRBV6-5 with TRBJ2-7; D is ambiguous. The CDR3 covers 12 residues. Trimming took off 4 bases at V and 1 base at J, with 5 bases between the two ends. Germline V CDR1 and CDR2: MNHEY, SVGAGI. CDR3 nucleotides: TGTGCCAGCAGTTCCTGGTCCTACGAGCAGTACTTC. Translated: CASSSWSYEQYF.

The chain combines TRBV5-1 with TRBJ2-3; D unresolved. Between the trimmed V and J ends, which lost 4 bases and 5 bases, there was a span of 11 bases. CDR3 length: 13 residues. CDR1 and CDR2 (germline): SGHRS, YFSETQ. CDR3 amino acids: CASSPGWVDTQYF. Written as DNA, the CDR3 is TGCGCCAGCAGCCCCGGATGGGTAGATACGCAGTATTTT.

The chain carries TRBV5-1 and TRBJ1-2; D perhaps matches TRBD1 (5 bases). V shed 3 bases and J shed 10 bases, with 16 bases lying between them. Germline V gene data show CDR1 as SGHRS and CDR2 as YFSETQ. The CDR3 contains 13 residues. CDR3 nucleotide sequence: TGCGCCAGCAGCTCCCGGGACGGAGGGGACTACACCTTC. As protein: CASSSRDGGDYTF.

This clonotype was observed many times. The chain joins TRBV4-1 to TRBJ1-1; D uncertain. This CDR3 comprises 14 residues. Trimming took 1 base from V and 0 from J, leaving 6 bases between them. Germline V CDR1 and CDR2: MGHRA, YSYEKL. This CDR3 reads CASSQGRLNTEAFF. DNA of the CDR3: TGCGCCAGCAGCCAAGGGCGGCTGAACACTGAAGCTTTCTTT.